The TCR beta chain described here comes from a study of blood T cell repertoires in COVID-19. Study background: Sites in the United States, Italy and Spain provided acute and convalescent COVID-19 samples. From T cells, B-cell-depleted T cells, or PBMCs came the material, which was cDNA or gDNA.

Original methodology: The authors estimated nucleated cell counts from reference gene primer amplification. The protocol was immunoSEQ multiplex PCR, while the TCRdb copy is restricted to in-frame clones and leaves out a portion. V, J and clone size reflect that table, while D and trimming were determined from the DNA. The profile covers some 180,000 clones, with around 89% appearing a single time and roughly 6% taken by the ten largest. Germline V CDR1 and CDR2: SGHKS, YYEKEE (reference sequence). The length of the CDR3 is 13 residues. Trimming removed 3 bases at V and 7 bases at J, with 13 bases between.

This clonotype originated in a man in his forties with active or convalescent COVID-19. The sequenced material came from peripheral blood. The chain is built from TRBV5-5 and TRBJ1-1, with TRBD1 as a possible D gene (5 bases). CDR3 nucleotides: TGTGCCAGCAGCTGGACAAGGGTGGGTGAAGCTTTCTTT. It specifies CASSWTRVGEAFF.